A selection of T cell receptor beta chains follows, all from one sample in a study of CD8 T cells in ankylosing spondylitis. Using its own MiXCR run on the 5' RACE reads, TCRdb lists one record per CDR3 protein. The table shows 500,000 to 650,000 distinct CDR3 sequences, with roughly 5.3% occurring only once. Sequenced material: blood, either unsorted or a sorted T cell fraction (not recorded which). The receptors come from a male donor with ankylosing spondylitis. Each CDR3 is given with its conserved first and last residue. Each record gives: J gene, V gene, CDR3 protein.

j_call: TRBJ1-1; v_call: TRBV4-3; cdr3_aa: CASSQVGTGALDTEAFF
j_call: TRBJ1-1; v_call: TRBV15; cdr3_aa: CATSRFSESEAFF
j_call: TRBJ1-1; v_call: TRBV27; cdr3_aa: CASKPWAQNTEAFF
j_call: TRBJ2-7; v_call: TRBV5-1; cdr3_aa: CASSLYRTSDEQYF
j_call: TRBJ2-1; v_call: TRBV5-1; cdr3_aa: CASSLLPTGLAGQWEQFF
j_call: TRBJ2-7; v_call: TRBV12-3/TRBV12-4; cdr3_aa: CASSRTSGPYEQYF
j_call: TRBJ2-6; v_call: TRBV24-1; cdr3_aa: CATSDLPSGLSGANVLTF
j_call: TRBJ2-5; v_call: TRBV29-1; cdr3_aa: CSVDERGRGETQYF
j_call: TRBJ2-7; v_call: TRBV5-1; cdr3_aa: CASTQGREQYF
j_call: TRBJ2-5; v_call: TRBV29-1; cdr3_aa: CSFRLAPETQYF
j_call: TRBJ2-7; v_call: TRBV20-1; cdr3_aa: CSARRGRGNEQYF
j_call: TRBJ2-7; v_call: TRBV28; cdr3_aa: CASNLDRAQQYF
j_call: TRBJ2-3; v_call: TRBV7-9; cdr3_aa: CASSLYLGHPQYF
j_call: TRBJ2-3; v_call: TRBV4-3; cdr3_aa: CASSQGFLGPTSDTQYF
j_call: TRBJ2-7; v_call: TRBV29-1; cdr3_aa: CSVVARGYEQYF
j_call: TRBJ2-3; v_call: TRBV4-2; cdr3_aa: CASRRGTEADTQYF
j_call: TRBJ2-3; v_call: TRBV7-3; cdr3_aa: CASSLTLRAGTDTQYF
j_call: TRBJ2-5; v_call: TRBV4-1; cdr3_aa: CASSQDPLQETQYF
j_call: TRBJ2-2; v_call: TRBV4-2; cdr3_aa: CASSQDLDYSPGELFF
j_call: TRBJ1-1; v_call: TRBV5-5; cdr3_aa: CASSSPPAVAFF
j_call: TRBJ2-1; v_call: TRBV4-3; cdr3_aa: CASSHLTRLAGVGNEQFF
j_call: TRBJ1-2; v_call: TRBV20-1; cdr3_aa: CSARDFPNYGYTF
j_call: TRBJ1-2; v_call: TRBV7-2; cdr3_aa: CASSLSGGARTRNGYTF
j_call: TRBJ2-7; v_call: TRBV20-1; cdr3_aa: CSASVSVNIYEQYF